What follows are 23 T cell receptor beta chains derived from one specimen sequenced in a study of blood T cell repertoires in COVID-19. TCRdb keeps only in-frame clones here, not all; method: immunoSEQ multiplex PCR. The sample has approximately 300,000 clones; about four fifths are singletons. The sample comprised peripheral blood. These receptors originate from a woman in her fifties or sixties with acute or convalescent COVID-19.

CDR3 coding DNA: TGTGCCAGCAGCTTGAAGAAACAGGGGGAATACACCGGGGAGCTGTTTTTT. It encodes CASSLKKQGEYTGELFF. V and J are TRBV5-4 and TRBJ2-2; 8 nucleotides agree with TRBD1. The CDR3 is made up of 17 amino acids. CDR1 is SGHNT and CDR2 is YYREEE in the germline V gene (reference sequence). Losses at the gene ends were 1 base for V and 3 bases for J; bases not matched to a gene: 8. Filled out from reference TRBV5-4 and TRBJ2-2, the complete variable domain reads ETGVTQSPTHLIKTRGQQVTLRCSSQSGHNTVSWYQQALGQGPQFIFQYYREEENGRGNFPPRFSGLQFPNYSSELNVNALELDDSALYLCASSLKKQGEYTGELFFGEGSRLTVL.

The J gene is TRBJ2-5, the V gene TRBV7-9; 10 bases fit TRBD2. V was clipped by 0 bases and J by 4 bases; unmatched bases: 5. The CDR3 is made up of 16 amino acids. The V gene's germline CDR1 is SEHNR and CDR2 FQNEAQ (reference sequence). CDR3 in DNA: TGTGCCAGCAGCTTAGCTAGCGGGAGGTATGCAGAGACCCAGTACTTC. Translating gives CASSLASGRYAETQYF.

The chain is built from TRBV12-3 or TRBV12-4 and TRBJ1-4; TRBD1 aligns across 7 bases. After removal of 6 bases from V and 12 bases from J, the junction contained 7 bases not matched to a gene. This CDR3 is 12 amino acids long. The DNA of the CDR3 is TGTGCCAGCAGCCGGGACAGCCGGGAACTGTTTTTT. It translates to CASSRDSRELFF.

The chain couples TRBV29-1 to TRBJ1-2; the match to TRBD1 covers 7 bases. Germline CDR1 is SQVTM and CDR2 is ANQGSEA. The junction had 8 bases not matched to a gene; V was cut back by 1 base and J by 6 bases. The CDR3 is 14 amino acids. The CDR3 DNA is TGCAGCGTTGAAGTAACGGACAGGTGGGATGGCTACACCTTC. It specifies CSVEVTDRWDGYTF.

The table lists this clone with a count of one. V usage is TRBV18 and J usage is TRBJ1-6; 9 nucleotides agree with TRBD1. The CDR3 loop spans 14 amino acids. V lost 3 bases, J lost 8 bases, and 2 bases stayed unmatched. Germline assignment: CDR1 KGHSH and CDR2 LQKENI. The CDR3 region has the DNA TGTGCCAGCTCACCGCGGACAGGGGATTCACCCCTCCACTTT. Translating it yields CASSPRTGDSPLHF. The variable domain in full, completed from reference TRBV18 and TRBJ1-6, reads NAGVMQNPRHLVRRRGQEARLRCSPMKGHSHVYWYRQLPEEGLKFMVYLQKENIIDESGMPKERFSAEFPKEGPSILRIQQVVRGDSAAYFCASSPRTGDSPLHFGNGTRLTVT.

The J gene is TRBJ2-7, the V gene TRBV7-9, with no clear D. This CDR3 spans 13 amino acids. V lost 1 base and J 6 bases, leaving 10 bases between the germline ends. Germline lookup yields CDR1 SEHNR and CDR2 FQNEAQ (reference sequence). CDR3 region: CASSLEAGSEQYF. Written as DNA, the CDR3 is TGTGCCAGCAGCTTAGAGGCAGGCAGCGAGCAGTACTTC.

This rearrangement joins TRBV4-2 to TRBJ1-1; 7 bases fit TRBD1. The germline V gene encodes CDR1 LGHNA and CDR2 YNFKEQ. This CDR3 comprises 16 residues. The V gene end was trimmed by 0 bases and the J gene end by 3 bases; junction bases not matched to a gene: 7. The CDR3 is CASSQDSGTAYTEAFF. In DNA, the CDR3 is TGTGCCAGCAGCCAAGATTCCGGGACAGCCTACACTGAAGCTTTCTTT.

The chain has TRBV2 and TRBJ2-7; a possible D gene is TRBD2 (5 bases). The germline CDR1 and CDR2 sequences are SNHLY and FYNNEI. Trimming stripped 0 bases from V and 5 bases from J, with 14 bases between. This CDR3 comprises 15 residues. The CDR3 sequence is CASSEAGSGPHEQYV. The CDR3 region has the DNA TGTGCCAGCAGTGAAGCGGGAAGCGGACCCCACGAGCAGTACGTC.

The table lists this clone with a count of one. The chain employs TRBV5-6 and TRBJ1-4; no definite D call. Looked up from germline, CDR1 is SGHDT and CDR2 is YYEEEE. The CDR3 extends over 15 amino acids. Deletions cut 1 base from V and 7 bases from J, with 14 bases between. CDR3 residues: CASSLSGLVGEKLFF. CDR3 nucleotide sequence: TGTGCCAGCAGCTTGTCGGGTTTAGTCGGTGAAAAACTGTTTTTT. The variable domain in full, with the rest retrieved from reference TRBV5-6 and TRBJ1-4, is DAGVTQSPTHLIKTRGQQVTLRCSPKSGHDTVSWYQQALGQGPQFIFQYYEEEERQRGNFPDRFSGHQFPNYSSELNVNALLLGDSALYLCASSLSGLVGEKLFFGSGTQLSVL.

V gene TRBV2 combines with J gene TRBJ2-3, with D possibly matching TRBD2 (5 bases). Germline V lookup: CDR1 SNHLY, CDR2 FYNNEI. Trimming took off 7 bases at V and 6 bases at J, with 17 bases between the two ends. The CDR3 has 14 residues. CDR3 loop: CASKERTPGDTQYF. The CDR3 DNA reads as TGTGCCAGCAAGGAGCGGACCCCGGGGGATACGCAGTATTTT.

CDR3 nucleotide sequence: TGTGCCTGGGCCCTGGGGGGACAGGGAGATCAGCCCCAGCATTTT. This translates into CAWALGGQGDQPQHF. This chain connects TRBV30 to TRBJ1-5; 9 bases fit TRBD1. The CDR3 runs to 15 residues. CDR1 GTSNPN and CDR2 SVGIG come from the germline V gene (reference sequence). V was pared by 5 bases and J by 5 bases, with 10 bases of the junction left unmatched.

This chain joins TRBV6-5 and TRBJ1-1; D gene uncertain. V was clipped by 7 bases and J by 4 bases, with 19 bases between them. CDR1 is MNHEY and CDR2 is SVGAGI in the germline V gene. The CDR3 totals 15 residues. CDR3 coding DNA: TGTGCCAGCAAACCGGGGTCTAATTATGGCACTGAAGCTTTCTTT. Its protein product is CASKPGSNYGTEAFF.

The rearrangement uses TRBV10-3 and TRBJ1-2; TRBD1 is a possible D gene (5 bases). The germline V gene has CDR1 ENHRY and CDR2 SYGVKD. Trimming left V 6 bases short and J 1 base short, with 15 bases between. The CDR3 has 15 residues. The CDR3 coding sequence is TGTGCCATCAGCACCTCCGGGCAGGGTAACTATGGCTACACCTTC. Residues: CAISTSGQGNYGYTF.

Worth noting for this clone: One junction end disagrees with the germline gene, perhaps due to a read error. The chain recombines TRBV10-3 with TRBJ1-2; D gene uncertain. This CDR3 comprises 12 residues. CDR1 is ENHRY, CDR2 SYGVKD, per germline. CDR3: CVINGGPYGYTF. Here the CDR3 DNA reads TGTGTCATCAACGGAGGACCCTATGGCTACACCTTC.

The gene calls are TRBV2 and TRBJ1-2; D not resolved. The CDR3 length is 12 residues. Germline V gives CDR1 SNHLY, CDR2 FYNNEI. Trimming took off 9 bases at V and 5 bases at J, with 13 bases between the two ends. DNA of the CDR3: TGTGCCAGTGTGAGAGGGTCGTATGGCTACACCTTC. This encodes CASVRGSYGYTF.

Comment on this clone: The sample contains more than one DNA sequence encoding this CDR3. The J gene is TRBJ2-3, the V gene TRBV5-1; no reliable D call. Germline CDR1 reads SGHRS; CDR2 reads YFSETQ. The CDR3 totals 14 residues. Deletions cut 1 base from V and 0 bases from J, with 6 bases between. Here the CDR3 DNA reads TGCGCCAGCAGCTTGTTGACAAGCACAGATACGCAGTATTTT. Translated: CASSLLTSTDTQYF. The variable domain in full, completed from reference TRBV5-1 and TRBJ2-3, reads KAGVTQTPRYLIKTRGQQVTLSCSPISGHRSVSWYQQTPGQGLQFLFEYFSETQRNKGNFPGRFSGRQFSNSRSEMNVSTLELGDSALYLCASSLLTSTDTQYFGPGTRLTVL.

CDR3 amino acids: CASSVSGTATDTQYF. In nucleotides, the CDR3 is TGTGCCAGCAGCGTTTCCGGGACAGCAACAGATACGCAGTATTTT. This chain connects TRBV9 to TRBJ2-3; 7 nucleotides agree with TRBD1. This CDR3 comprises 15 residues. Germline-derived CDR1 and CDR2 are SGDLS and YYNGEE. After removal of 2 bases from V and 3 bases from J, the junction contained 6 bases not matched to a gene.

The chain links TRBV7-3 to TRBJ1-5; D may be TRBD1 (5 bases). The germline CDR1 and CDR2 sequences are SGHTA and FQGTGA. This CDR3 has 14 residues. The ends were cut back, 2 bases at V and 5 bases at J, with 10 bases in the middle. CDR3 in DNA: TGTGCCAGCAGCTTAGAGGCAGGGTATCAGCCCCAGCATTTT. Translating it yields CASSLEAGYQPQHF.

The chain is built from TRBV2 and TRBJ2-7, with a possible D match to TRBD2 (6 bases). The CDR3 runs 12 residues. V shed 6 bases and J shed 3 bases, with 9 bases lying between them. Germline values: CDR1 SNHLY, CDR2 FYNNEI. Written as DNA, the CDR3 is TGTGCCAGCAGACCGGAGGGCTACGAGCAGTACGTC. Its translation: CASRPEGYEQYV.

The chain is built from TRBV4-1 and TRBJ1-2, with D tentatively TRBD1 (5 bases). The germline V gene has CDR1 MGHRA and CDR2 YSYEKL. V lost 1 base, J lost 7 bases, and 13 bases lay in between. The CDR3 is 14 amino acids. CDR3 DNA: TGCGCCAGCAGCCAAGTTATAGGGGTGGGTGGCTACACCTTC. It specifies CASSQVIGVGGYTF.

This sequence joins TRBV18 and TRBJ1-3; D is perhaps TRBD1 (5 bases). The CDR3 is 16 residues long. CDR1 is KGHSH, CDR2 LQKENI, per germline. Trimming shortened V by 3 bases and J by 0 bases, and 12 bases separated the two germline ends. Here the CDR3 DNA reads TGTGCCAGCTCACCCGACAGAACTTTCTCTGGAAACACCATATATTTT. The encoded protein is CASSPDRTFSGNTIYF.

As DNA, the CDR3 is TGTGCCAGCAGCCCCGGGGACACATTCTACGAGCAGTACTTC. Encoded protein: CASSPGDTFYEQYF. The J gene is TRBJ2-7, the V gene TRBV7-9, with D perhaps TRBD1 (6 bases). Between the trimmed V and J ends, which lost 5 bases and 3 bases, there was a span of 14 bases. CDR3 size: 14 residues. CDR1 and CDR2 (germline): SEHNR, FQNEAQ (reference sequence).

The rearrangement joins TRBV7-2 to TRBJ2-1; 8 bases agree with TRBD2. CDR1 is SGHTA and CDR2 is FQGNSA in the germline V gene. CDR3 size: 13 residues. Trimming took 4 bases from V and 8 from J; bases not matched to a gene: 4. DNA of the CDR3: TGTGCCAGCAGCTATAGCGGGACGGATGAGCAGTTCTTC. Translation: CASSYSGTDEQFF.